There are many counts of the clone carrying this T cell receptor (beta chain). TCRdb analysed the RACE reads with MiXCR anew, one entry per CDR3 protein. The sample holds some 340,000 distinct CDR3 sequences; around 7% are singletons and the top ten take around 8.2%. Specified time point: patch test 1, 2 weeks after DPC sensitization. Treatment indicated: therapeutic diphenylcyclopropenone sensitization with weekly scalp DPC. The germline V gene has CDR1 SQVTM and CDR2 ANQGSEA. The J segment lost 0 bases and the V segment lost 5 bases, leaving 5 bases of the junction unmatched. This CDR3 region has 15 residues. These data are taken from a study of human T cells and chemical hapten exposure.

Sample: whole blood, taken in connection with sensitization to the hapten diphenylcyclopropenone (DPC). The clonotype originates from a woman aged 18-29 years with alopecia areata. Some clones in this sample may be carry-over from other donors' samples. The rearrangement uses TRBV29-1 and TRBJ2-3, with 10 nucleotides matching TRBD2. The CDR3 reads CSVKIAGGSTDTQYF. In nucleotides, the CDR3 is TGCAGCGTTAAGATAGCGGGGGGCAGCACAGATACGCAGTATTTT.